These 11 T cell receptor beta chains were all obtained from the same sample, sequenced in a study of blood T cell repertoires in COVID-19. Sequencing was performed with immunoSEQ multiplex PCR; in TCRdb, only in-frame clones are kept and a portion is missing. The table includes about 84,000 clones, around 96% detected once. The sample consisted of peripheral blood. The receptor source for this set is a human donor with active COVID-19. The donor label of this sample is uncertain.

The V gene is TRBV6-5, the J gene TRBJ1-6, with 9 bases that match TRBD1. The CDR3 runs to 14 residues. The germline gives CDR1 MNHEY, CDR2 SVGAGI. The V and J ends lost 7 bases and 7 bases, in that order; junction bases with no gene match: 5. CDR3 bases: TGTGCCAGCACCCGGGACAGGGACAATTCACCCCTCCACTTT. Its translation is CASTRDRDNSPLHF.

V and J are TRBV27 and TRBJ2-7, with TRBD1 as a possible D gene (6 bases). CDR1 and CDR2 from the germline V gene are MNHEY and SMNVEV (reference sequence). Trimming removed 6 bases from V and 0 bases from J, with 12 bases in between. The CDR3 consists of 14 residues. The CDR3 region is CASRGTGSSYEQYF. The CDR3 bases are TGTGCCAGCAGGGGAACAGGGAGCTCCTACGAGCAGTACTTC.

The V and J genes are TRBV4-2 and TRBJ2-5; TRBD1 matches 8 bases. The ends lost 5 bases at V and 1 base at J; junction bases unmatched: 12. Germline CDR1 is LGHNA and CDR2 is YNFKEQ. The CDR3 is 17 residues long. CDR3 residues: CASSNPWTGLSQETQYF. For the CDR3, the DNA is TGTGCCAGCAGCAACCCCTGGACAGGGCTGTCCCAAGAGACCCAGTACTTC.

CDR3 loop: CASSHPLAGKYNEQFF. The CDR3 DNA reads as TGTGCCAGCAGCCACCCACTAGCGGGGAAATACAATGAGCAGTTCTTC. The V gene is TRBV3-1 (or the pseudogene TRBV3-2), the J gene TRBJ2-1; 10 bases agree with TRBD2. V trimming: 3 bases; J trimming: 4 bases; junction bases outside the gene matches: 6. This CDR3 comprises 16 residues. Per the germline V gene, CDR1 is LGHDT and CDR2 is YNNKEL (reference sequence).

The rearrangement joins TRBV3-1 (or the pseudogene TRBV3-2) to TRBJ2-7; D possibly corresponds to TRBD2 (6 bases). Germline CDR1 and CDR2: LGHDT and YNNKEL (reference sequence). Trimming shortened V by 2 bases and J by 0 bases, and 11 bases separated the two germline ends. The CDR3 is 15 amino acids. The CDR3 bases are TGTGCCAGCAGCCAATCGGGACTGAGCTCCTACGAGCAGTACTTC. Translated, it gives CASSQSGLSSYEQYF.

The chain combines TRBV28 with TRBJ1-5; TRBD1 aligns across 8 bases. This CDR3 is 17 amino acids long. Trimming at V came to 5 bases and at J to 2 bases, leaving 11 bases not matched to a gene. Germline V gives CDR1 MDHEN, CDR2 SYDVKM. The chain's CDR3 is CASSPPTGVIGNQPQHF. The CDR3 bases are TGTGCCAGCAGTCCTCCGACAGGGGTCATTGGCAATCAGCCCCAGCATTTT.

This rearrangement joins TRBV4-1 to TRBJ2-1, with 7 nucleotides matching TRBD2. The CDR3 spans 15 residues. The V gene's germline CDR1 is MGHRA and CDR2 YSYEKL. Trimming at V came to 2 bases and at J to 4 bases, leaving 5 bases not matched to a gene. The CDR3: CASSQSREAYNEQFF. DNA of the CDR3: TGCGCCAGCAGCCAAAGTCGGGAGGCGTACAATGAGCAGTTCTTC.

The CDR3 loop is CATSDVPGGPRNEQFF. In DNA form, the CDR3 reads TGTGCCACCAGTGATGTGCCAGGGGGCCCCAGGAATGAGCAGTTCTTC. The chain recombines TRBV24-1 with TRBJ2-1; 8 nucleotides align to TRBD1. Germline CDR1 is KGHDR and CDR2 is SFDVKD. Trimming removed 3 bases from V and 7 bases from J; junction bases left unmatched: 10. The CDR3 spans 16 residues.

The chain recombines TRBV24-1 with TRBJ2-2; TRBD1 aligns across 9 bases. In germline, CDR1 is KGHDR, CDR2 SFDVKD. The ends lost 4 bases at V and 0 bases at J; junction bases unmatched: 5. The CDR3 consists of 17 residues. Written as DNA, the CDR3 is TGTGCCACCAGTGACGTACAGGGGGCCGCGAACACCGGGGAGCTGTTTTTT. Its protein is CATSDVQGAANTGELFF.

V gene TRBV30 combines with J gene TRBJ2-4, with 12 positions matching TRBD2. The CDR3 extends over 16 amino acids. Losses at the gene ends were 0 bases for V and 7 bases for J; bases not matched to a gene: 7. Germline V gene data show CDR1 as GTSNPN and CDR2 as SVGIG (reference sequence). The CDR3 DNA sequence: TGTGCCTGGAGTGTACCTAGCGGGAGGGGGGAGAACATTCAGTACTTC. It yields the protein CAWSVPSGRGENIQYF.

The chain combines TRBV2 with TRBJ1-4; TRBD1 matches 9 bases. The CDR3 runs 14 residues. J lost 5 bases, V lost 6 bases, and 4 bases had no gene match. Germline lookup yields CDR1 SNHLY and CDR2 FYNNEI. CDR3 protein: CASRSGTGNEKLFF. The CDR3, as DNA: TGTGCCAGCAGATCCGGGACAGGGAATGAAAAACTGTTTTTT.